This passage covers 32 T cell receptor beta chains from one sample sequenced in a study of shared clonotypes between healthy human individuals. Assay: immunoSEQ multiplex PCR; the TCRdb copy retains only in-frame clones and omits some. The sample contains around 500,000 clones, approximately 84% of which appear only once. The material sequenced was PBMCs. These receptor sequences come from a woman in her thirties or forties in good health. Some clones in this sample may be carry-over from other donors' samples.

The chain links TRBV5-1 to TRBJ1-5, with a possible D match to TRBD1 (5 bases). Per germline, CDR1 SGHRS and CDR2 YFSETQ. The V end was cut by 5 bases, the J end by 4 bases, with 16 bases between. The CDR3 is made up of 15 amino acids. The CDR3 DNA follows: TGCGCCAGCAGACCGGGACCGGGGGGAAATCAGCCCCAGCATTTT. Protein sequence: CASRPGPGGNQPQHF.

V gene TRBV5-4 combines with J gene TRBJ2-2; D is possibly TRBD2 (6 bases). Germline V gene lookup returns CDR1 SGHNT and CDR2 YYREEE (reference sequence). Trimming cost V 2 bases and J 6 bases, with 11 bases left between them. This CDR3 is built from 14 residues. CDR3 bases: TGTGCCAGCAGCTTTGTGGGAGGTCCCGGGGAGCTGTTTTTT. Amino acids: CASSFVGGPGELFF.

This chain uses TRBV25-1 with TRBJ2-2, with D maybe TRBD2 (5 bases). Germline V gene lookup returns CDR1 MGHDK and CDR2 SYGVNS. CDR3 length: 14 amino acids. V lost 6 bases, J lost 0 bases, and 8 bases lay in between. The CDR3 loop reads CASRDGANTGELFF. The CDR3 DNA is TGTGCCAGCAGAGACGGGGCGAACACCGGGGAGCTGTTTTTT.

Points on this clone: This likely stems from a read error, as it lies one base from a far larger clone. This chain links TRBV29-1 with TRBJ1-2; TRBD1 agrees at 7 bases. The CDR3 contains 14 residues. J was trimmed by 4 bases and V by 5 bases; bases with no gene match: 10. CDR1 is SQVTM and CDR2 is ANQGSEA in the germline V gene. CDR3 in DNA: TGCAGCGTTCCAGGGGAGGACAGGTCCTATGGCTACACCTTC. Protein: CSVPGEDRSYGYTF.

There are a few counts of this clone. The chain employs TRBV7-9 and TRBJ2-1, with a tentative D call TRBD1 (6 bases). Germline V gene data show CDR1 as SEHNR and CDR2 as FQNEAQ (reference sequence). This CDR3 contains 13 residues. The V and J ends lost 2 bases and 6 bases respectively, with 8 bases between them. This CDR3 is CASSLSQGNEQFF. The CDR3, as DNA: TGTGCCAGCAGCTTATCACAGGGCAATGAGCAGTTCTTC.

V and J are TRBV7-2 and TRBJ2-5; 9 bases agree with TRBD2. J was trimmed by 14 bases and V by 5 bases; bases with no gene match: 15. The CDR3 sequence is 14 residues long. The germline V gene has CDR1 SGHTA and CDR2 FQGNSA. CDR3 in amino acids: CASSHGVGGRGPYF. The CDR3 DNA is TGTGCCAGCAGCCACGGGGTCGGCGGGAGGGGACCTTACTTC.

This chain joins TRBV27 and TRBJ2-1, with 7 bases that match TRBD1. V lost 0 bases and J lost 5; bases outside the gene matches: 7. This CDR3 has 16 residues. Germline CDR1 is MNHEY and CDR2 is SMNVEV (reference sequence). CDR3 in DNA: TGTGCCAGCAGTTTATCGATCCCCGGGACAGACAATGAGCAGTTCTTC. Its protein is CASSLSIPGTDNEQFF.

The chain uses TRBV2 and TRBJ2-5; 7 positions agree with TRBD2. From germline, CDR1 is SNHLY and CDR2 FYNNEI. The length of the CDR3 is 14 residues. The junction had 5 bases not matched to a gene; V was cut back by 5 bases and J by 2 bases. CDR3 nucleotides: TGTGCCAGCAGTTCCGATAGCGGGCAAGAGACCCAGTACTTC. Translated, it gives CASSSDSGQETQYF. Variable domain in full (rest from reference TRBV2 and TRBJ2-5): EPEVTQTPSHQVTQMGQEVILRCVPISNHLYFYWYRQILGQKVEFLVSFYNNEISEKSEIFDDQFSVERPDGSNFTLKIRSTKLEDSAMYFCASSSDSGQETQYFGPGTRLLVL.

The chain combines TRBV5-4 with TRBJ2-5; 12 bases are shared with TRBD2. Germline-derived CDR1 and CDR2 are SGHNT and YYREEE (reference sequence). The CDR3 contains 16 residues. J lost 4 bases, V lost 0 bases, and 4 bases had no gene match. This chain's CDR3 is CASSLVWTSGIETQYF. CDR3 nucleotide sequence: TGTGCCAGCAGCTTGGTATGGACTAGCGGGATAGAGACCCAGTACTTC.

This clone was recorded a few times. This chain uses TRBV27 with TRBJ2-1, with D maybe TRBD2 (5 bases). V lost 2 bases, J lost 7 bases, and 9 bases lay in between. Germline CDR1 and CDR2: MNHEY and SMNVEV (reference sequence). The CDR3 sequence is 13 residues long. CDR3 loop: CASSLMGVNEQFF. The DNA of the CDR3 is TGTGCCAGCAGTTTAATGGGAGTGAATGAGCAGTTCTTC.

Regarding this clone: A far larger clone is just one base off, so this is likely a read error. The chain is built from TRBV19 and TRBJ2-5; tentatively, D is TRBD2 (6 bases). TRBJ2-7 matches the DNA end more closely, so the J call is doubtful. This CDR3 spans 15 amino acids. Germline-derived CDR1 and CDR2 are LNHDA and SQIVND (reference sequence). DNA for the CDR3: TGTGCCAGTAGCGTTTTAGCGGTAGAGGGCGCCGAGCAGTACTTC. This translates into CASSVLAVEGAEQYF.

Turning to this clone: A read error likely explains this, since a far larger clone differs by one base. This sample also contains other DNA sequences that code for the same CDR3. The chain joins TRBV5-1 to TRBJ2-3; 7 bases are a match to TRBD1. CDR3 length equals 14 residues. Per germline, CDR1 SGHRS and CDR2 YFSETQ. V lost 7 bases to trimming and J lost 0 bases; unmatched junction nucleotides: 5. The CDR3 loop reads CASLGGGSTDTQYF. CDR3 nucleotide sequence: TGCGCCAGCTTAGGGGGCGGTAGCACAGATACGCAGTATTTT. The entire variable domain, with the rest obtained from reference TRBV5-1 and TRBJ2-3, is as follows: KAGVTQTPRYLIKTRGQQVTLSCSPISGHRSVSWYQQTPGQGLQFLFEYFSETQRNKGNFPGRFSGRQFSNSRSEMNVSTLELGDSALYLCASLGGGSTDTQYFGPGTRLTVL.

Comment on this clone: With a far larger clone one base away, a read error is the likely cause. Other DNA sequences in the sample encode the same CDR3. The CDR3, as DNA: TGTGCCAGCAGCGATTTGCCCTACGAGCAGTACTTC. It specifies CASSDLPYEQYF. The chain joins TRBV6-1 to TRBJ2-7; D gene unclear. V dropped 6 bases and J dropped 2 bases, with 8 bases sitting between them. The CDR3 loop spans 12 amino acids. Germline-derived CDR1 and CDR2 are MNHNS and SASEGT.

V usage is TRBV18 and J usage is TRBJ2-7; tentatively, D is TRBD1 (6 bases). CDR3 length: 13 residues. V lost 6 bases and J lost 3, with 12 bases in between. Per germline, CDR1 KGHSH and CDR2 LQKENI. DNA of the CDR3: TGTGCCAGCTCTCTCCGGGACAACTACGAGCAGTACTTC. Translation gives CASSLRDNYEQYF.

Only one count was recorded for this clone. The CDR3 DNA sequence: TGTGCCAGCAGTCCCCGGACAGGGGGCGTCTATGGCTACACCTTC. Amino acids: CASSPRTGGVYGYTF. This rearrangement joins TRBV27 to TRBJ1-2; TRBD1 matches at 11 bases. Germline V gene data show CDR1 as MNHEY and CDR2 as SMNVEV (reference sequence). CDR3 length: 15 amino acids. The ends lost 5 bases at V and 4 bases at J; junction bases unmatched: 6.

This chain uses TRBV5-5 with TRBJ2-3; possible D gene TRBD2, 6 bases. Germline values: CDR1 SGHKS, CDR2 YYEKEE (reference sequence). V was shortened by 4 bases and J by 4 bases, with 16 bases between the two germline ends. This CDR3 has 15 amino acids. CDR3 amino acids: CASSPTSPRPDTQYF. The CDR3 nucleotides read TGTGCCAGCAGCCCTACTAGCCCCCGACCAGATACGCAGTATTTT. Full variable domain (outside the CDR3, taken from reference TRBV5-5 and TRBJ2-3): DAGVTQSPTHLIKTRGQQVTLRCSPISGHKSVSWYQQVLGQGPQFIFQYYEKEERGRGNFPDRFSARQFPNYSSELNVNALLLGDSALYLCASSPTSPRPDTQYFGPGTRLTVL.

The CDR3 DNA is TGTGCCAGCAGCGGCAGGACACTGCTTGGCTACACCTTC. Its protein is CASSGRTLLGYTF. V usage is TRBV9 and J usage is TRBJ1-2, with D perhaps matching TRBD1 (5 bases). This CDR3 is built from 13 residues. V was pared by 3 bases and J by 7 bases, with 13 bases between. Per germline, CDR1 SGDLS and CDR2 YYNGEE. The full variable domain, completed using reference TRBV9 and TRBJ1-2, is DSGVTQTPKHLITATGQRVTLRCSPRSGDLSVYWYQQSLDQGLQFLIQYYNGEERAKGNILERFSAQQFPDLHSELNLSSLELGDSALYFCASSGRTLLGYTFGSGTRLTVV.

Concerning this clone itself: The same CDR3 also results from other DNA sequences found in this sample. The rearrangement joins TRBV2 to TRBJ2-5; 7 nucleotides align to TRBD2. The CDR3 loop spans 11 amino acids. Per germline, CDR1 SNHLY and CDR2 FYNNEI. The J segment lost 2 bases and the V segment lost 9 bases, leaving 0 bases of the junction unmatched. The CDR3 reads CASSGQETQYF. CDR3 sequence (DNA): TGTGCCAGTAGCGGGCAAGAGACCCAGTACTTC.

J is TRBJ2-1 and V is TRBV28, with 8 bases that match TRBD2. Trimming cost V 5 bases and J 4 bases; bases outside gene matches: 13. Germline CDR1 MDHEN, CDR2 SYDVKM. This CDR3 is built from 17 residues. CDR3 amino acids: CASSPAGLATSYNEQFF. CDR3 DNA: TGTGCCAGCAGTCCGGCCGGACTAGCTACGTCATACAATGAGCAGTTCTTC.

This chain links TRBV4-3 with TRBJ1-4; perhaps TRBD1 as D (5 bases). This CDR3 is built from 14 residues. Trimming pared 0 bases from V and 9 bases from J, leaving 11 bases between. Germline lookup yields CDR1 LGHNA and CDR2 YSLEER. CDR3 region: CASSQEYRQKKLFF. CDR3 in DNA: TGCGCCAGCAGCCAAGAATATAGACAGAAAAAACTGTTTTTT.

This clone was detected only once. A far more abundant clone sits one base away, making this likely a read error. The V gene is TRBV29-1, the J gene TRBJ2-5, with 8 bases identical to TRBD1. V lost 4 bases to trimming and J lost 5 bases; unmatched junction nucleotides: 15. CDR1 SQVTM and CDR2 ANQGSEA come from the germline V gene. There are 16 residues in the CDR3. The DNA for the CDR3 is TGCAGCGTTGTAAACTCTTTAACAGGGGGAGGCGAGACCCAGTACTTC. It is translated as CSVVNSLTGGGETQYF.

This sequence joins TRBV5-4 and TRBJ2-7; 9 nucleotides line up with TRBD2. The CDR3 spans 16 residues. In germline, CDR1 is SGHNT, CDR2 YYREEE (reference sequence). Trimming removed 4 bases from V and 7 bases from J; junction bases left unmatched: 15. CDR3 sequence: CASSEAGGRSVWEQYF. CDR3 sequence (DNA): TGTGCCAGCAGCGAGGCGGGAGGGCGCTCGGTGTGGGAGCAGTACTTC.

CDR3 in amino acids: CASSLGPVAYEQYF. For the CDR3, the DNA is TGTGCCAGCAGCTTAGGCCCCGTAGCTTACGAGCAGTACTTC. The genes are TRBV11-3 and TRBJ2-7; D remains unclear. CDR3 length: 14 residues. Trimming left V 1 base short and J 4 bases short, with 11 bases between. Germline loops: CDR1 SGHNT, CDR2 YENEEA.

This clone showed up just once. This rearrangement joins TRBV6-5 to TRBJ1-4, with D possibly matching TRBD1 (5 bases). CDR3 length: 13 amino acids. Deletions cut 2 bases from V and 11 bases from J, with 12 bases between. CDR1 and CDR2 (germline): MNHEY, SVGAGI. In DNA, the CDR3 is TGTGCCAGCAGTTACAGGGAGGCAGGGAAACTGTTTTTT. Protein sequence: CASSYREAGKLFF.

The genes are TRBV28 and TRBJ2-3, with a tentative D call TRBD2 (5 bases). The CDR3 length is 16 residues. With 6 bases removed from V and 2 bases from J, the gap between germline ends came to 18 bases. Germline assignment: CDR1 MDHEN and CDR2 SYDVKM. The CDR3: CASSPQISGNTDTQYF. CDR3 sequence (DNA): TGTGCCAGCAGCCCACAAATCTCCGGGAACACAGATACGCAGTATTTT.

The chain carries TRBV7-2 and TRBJ2-5; D is unclear. The V gene's germline CDR1 is SGHTA and CDR2 FQGNSA. The ends were cut back, 5 bases at V and 4 bases at J, with 5 bases in the middle. The CDR3 runs 11 residues. The chain's CDR3 is CASSPVETQYF. In DNA form, the CDR3 reads TGTGCCAGCAGCCCCGTAGAGACCCAGTACTTC. Variable domain in full (rest from reference TRBV7-2 and TRBJ2-5): GAGVSQSPSNKVTEKGKDVELRCDPISGHTALYWYRQSLGQGLEFLIYFQGNSAPDKSGLPSDRFSAERTGGSVSTLTIQRTQQEDSAVYLCASSPVETQYFGPGTRLLVL.

The chain employs TRBV2 and TRBJ2-3; TRBD1 agrees at 7 bases. There are 15 residues in the CDR3. The V gene end was trimmed by 1 base and the J gene end by 4 bases; junction bases not matched to a gene: 5. Germline V lookup: CDR1 SNHLY, CDR2 FYNNEI. DNA of the CDR3: TGTGCCAGCAGTGAAGGCGACAGGGACGCAGATACGCAGTATTTT. Translating gives CASSEGDRDADTQYF.

V usage is TRBV2 and J usage is TRBJ1-5; possibly TRBD1 for D (5 bases). Germline V gives CDR1 SNHLY, CDR2 FYNNEI. The CDR3 spans 13 residues. V was cut by 8 bases and J by 3 bases, with 11 bases left in between. The chain's CDR3 is CASGGAPNQPQHF. The CDR3 bases are TGTGCCAGCGGAGGGGCCCCCAATCAGCCCCAGCATTTT.

The rearrangement uses TRBV15 and TRBJ1-2, with 8 bases aligning to TRBD1. After removal of 2 bases from V and 6 bases from J, the junction contained 11 bases not matched to a gene. In germline, CDR1 is LNHNV, CDR2 YYDKDF (reference sequence). CDR3 length: 16 residues. DNA of the CDR3: TGTGCCACCAGCAGACGCCGGACCGACAGGGGCCATGGCTACACCTTC. It yields the protein CATSRRRTDRGHGYTF.

As for this clone: One end of the junction is discordant with germline, which a read error may explain. The chain has TRBV6-5 and TRBJ2-7, with 10 bases fitting TRBD2. The V gene's germline CDR1 is MNHEY and CDR2 SVGAGI. This CDR3 comprises 16 residues. CDR3 loop: CASNYNSGRPTYEQYF. CDR3 DNA: TGTGCCAGCAATTACAATAGCGGGAGGCCCACCTACGAGCAGTACTTC.

This clone was seen more than once but under ten times. The genes are TRBV6-6 and TRBJ1-2; D possibly corresponds to TRBD1 (5 bases). Trimming left V 5 bases short and J 3 bases short, with 16 bases between. Germline CDR1 is MNHNY and CDR2 is SVGAGI (reference sequence). The CDR3 runs to 15 residues. This chain's CDR3 is CASSRPAGADYGYTF. CDR3 bases: TGTGCCAGCAGTCGCCCCGCCGGGGCTGACTATGGCTACACCTTC.

The chain has TRBV29-1 and TRBJ2-7; 7 bases align to TRBD2. The V and J ends lost 7 bases and 0 bases, in that order; junction bases with no gene match: 3. Germline CDR1 is SQVTM and CDR2 is ANQGSEA. The CDR3 has 12 residues. CDR3 residues: CSARDYSYEQYF. In nucleotides, the CDR3 is TGCAGCGCTCGGGACTACTCCTACGAGCAGTACTTC.